These T cell receptor beta chains were read from a single sample in a study of T cells in Graves' hyperthyroidism and ophthalmopathy. TCRdb re-analysed the multiplex PCR reads in MiXCR, keeping a single row per CDR3 protein. The profile shows approximately 270,000 distinct CDR3 sequences, approximately 15% of them singletons. Sequences were obtained from blood. Receptors originate from a woman aged 40 to 55 with Graves' hyperthyroidism that later progressed to Graves' ophthalmopathy. Each CDR3 is given with its conserved first and last residue. D genes are given only for firm matches. Some rows have no size entry. The others give once, few or many, or a class for an expanded clone.

TRBJ2-7 | many | TRBV12-3/TRBV12-4 | TRBD1 | CASSRTGSSYEQYF | TGTGCCAGCAGCCGGACAGGGAGCTCCTACGAGCAGTACTTC
TRBJ1-2 | many | TRBV7-2 | NA | CASSLNPGIGYTF | TGTGCCAGCAGCTTAAACCCAGGGATCGGCTACACCTTC
TRBJ2-1 | many | TRBV27 | TRBD1 | CASSSRGDRGPESSYNEQFF | TGTGCCAGCAGTTCCCGGGGGGACAGGGGTCCCGAAAGCTCCTACAATGAGCAGTTCTTC
TRBJ2-7 | few | TRBV5-1 | TRBD1 | CASSLDTTGGNEQYF | TGCGCCAGCAGCTTGGACACGACAGGGGGAAACGAGCAGTACTTC
TRBJ2-2 | NA | TRBV5-1 | NA | CASSLTWRGRYSGELFF | TGCGCCAGCAGCTTGACGTGGAGGGGGCGTTATAGCGGGGAGCTGTTTTTT
TRBJ2-2 | many | TRBV11-1 | NA | CASSLDERFRVGTGELFF | TGTGCCAGCAGCTTAGATGAGAGGTTTCGGGTAGGCACCGGGGAGCTGTTTTTT
TRBJ2-3 | many | TRBV20-1 | NA | CSARDLGRGSTDTQYF | TGCAGTGCTAGAGATCTAGGTAGAGGTTCCACAGATACGCAGTATTTT
TRBJ2-3 | NA | TRBV7-2 | NA | CASSSPGTQYF | TGTGCCAGCAGCTCCCCGGGAACGCAGTATTTT
TRBJ2-1 | many | TRBV28 | TRBD2 | CASSSAGGVYNEQFF | TGTGCCAGCAGTTCAGCGGGAGGCGTCTACAATGAGCAGTTCTTC
TRBJ2-5 | NA | TRBV7-9 | NA | CASSLGLGDETQYF | TGTGCCAGCAGCTTAGGGCTTGGGGACGAGACCCAGTACTTC
TRBJ1-1 | NA | TRBV6-1 | NA | CASISIGGTEAFF | TGTGCCAGCATATCTATCGGGGGCACTGAAGCTTTCTTT
TRBJ2-1 | many | TRBV10-2 | TRBD2 | CASSLTGMGASGRAGYNEQFF | TGCGCCAGCAGTTTAACAGGGATGGGAGCTAGCGGGAGGGCCGGGTACAATGAGCAGTTCTTC
TRBJ1-1 | many | TRBV7-2 | NA | CASSLGAGPANTEAFF | TGTGCCAGCAGCTTAGGGGCAGGGCCAGCGAACACTGAAGCTTTCTTT
TRBJ2-2 | many | TRBV10-2 | NA | CASKKGWSGELFF | TGCGCCAGCAAGAAGGGGTGGTCCGGGGAGCTGTTTTTT
TRBJ2-2 | NA | TRBV3-1 | NA | CASGPQGTTGELFF | TGTGCCAGCGGCCCACAGGGTACCACCGGGGAGCTGTTTTTT
TRBJ1-2 | many | TRBV9 | NA | CASSARDIRSLSLKSYGYTF | TGTGCCAGCAGCGCTAGGGATATCAGAAGCTTATCCCTTAAATCCTATGGCTACACCTTC
TRBJ2-1 | many | TRBV20-1 | TRBD2 | CSATLLAGLHNEQFF | TGCAGTGCTACCCTTCTAGCGGGATTACACAATGAGCAGTTCTTC
TRBJ1-1 | many | TRBV12-3/TRBV12-4 | NA | CASSLGGGVTEAFF | TGTGCCAGCAGTTTAGGGGGGGGCGTCACTGAAGCTTTCTTT
TRBJ2-3 | many | TRBV3-1 | TRBD2 | CASSRLTSGRNADTQYF | TGTGCCAGCAGCCGCCTGACTAGCGGGAGGAACGCAGATACGCAGTATTTT
TRBJ2-1 | many | TRBV5-4 | TRBD2 | CASSSHLAGGRGDEQFF | TGTGCCAGCAGCTCTCATCTAGCGGGAGGGCGGGGGGATGAGCAGTTCTTC
TRBJ2-5 | many | TRBV6-1 | NA | CATTVASQETQYF | TGTGCCACTACGGTGGCCTCACAAGAGACCCAGTACTTC
TRBJ2-3 | NA | TRBV14 | NA | CASSQDTDGLRGYF | TGTGCCAGCAGCCAAGATACAGACGGCCTTAGGGGGTATTTT
TRBJ1-3 | many | TRBV6-1 | TRBD1 | CASSEERGQLSGNTIYF | TGTGCCAGCAGTGAAGAGCGGGGACAGCTCTCTGGAAACACCATATATTTT
TRBJ2-1 | many | TRBV30 | NA | CAWSHGGYNEQFF | TGTGCCTGGAGTCACGGGGGCTACAATGAGCAGTTCTTC
TRBJ2-1 | many | TRBV7-2 | NA | CASSGDTLGFYEQFF | TGTGCCAGCAGCGGGGACACCCTGGGGTTCTATGAGCAGTTCTTC
TRBJ1-1 | many | TRBV19 | TRBD1 | CASSINRGRTEAFF | TGTGCCAGTAGTATAAACAGGGGAAGAACTGAAGCTTTCTTT
TRBJ1-4 | few | TRBV9 | NA | CASGVARLTEKLFF | TGTGCCAGCGGCGTAGCCCGGCTTACGGAAAAACTGTTTTTT
TRBJ2-3 | many | TRBV12-3/TRBV12-4 | TRBD1 | CASSSRGYSTDTQYF | TGTGCCAGCAGTTCCAGGGGGTATAGCACAGATACGCAGTATTTT
TRBJ2-1 | NA | TRBV7-9 | TRBD2 | CASSAIAGISNEQFF | TGTGCCAGCAGCGCCATAGCGGGGATATCCAATGAGCAGTTCTTC
TRBJ1-6 | NA | TRBV20-1 | TRBD1 | CSARRGGRTRNSPLHF | TGCAGTGCTAGAAGAGGGGGCCGGACAAGAAATTCACCCCTCCACTTT
TRBJ2-7 | NA | TRBV4-2 | NA | CASSQDYQGRDEQYF | TGTGCCAGCAGCCAAGATTACCAGGGCAGGGATGAGCAGTACTTC
TRBJ2-3 | few | TRBV4-2 | NA | CASSHQRGVGTDTQYF | TGTGCCAGCAGCCACCAGCGCGGGGTGGGGACAGATACGCAGTATTTT
TRBJ2-2 | many | TRBV9 | NA | CASSVYVLPNTGELFF | TGTGCCAGCAGCGTATACGTTCTTCCGAACACCGGGGAGCTGTTTTTT
TRBJ2-3 | NA | TRBV7-9 | NA | CASSFGRWSDTQYF | TGTGCCAGCAGCTTCGGAAGGTGGTCAGATACGCAGTATTTT
TRBJ2-1 | many | TRBV3-1 | TRBD2 | CASSQNPGLAYNEQFF | TGTGCCAGCAGCCAAAATCCGGGACTAGCTTACAATGAGCAGTTCTTC
TRBJ1-6 | NA | TRBV27 | NA | CASSLTSLNSPLHF | TGTGCCAGCAGTTTAACCTCTTTGAATTCACCCCTCCACTTT
TRBJ2-5 | many | TRBV18 | TRBD2 | CASSGTSGSETQYF | TGTGCCAGCTCAGGGACTAGCGGGTCGGAGACCCAGTACTTC
TRBJ1-6 | NA | TRBV20-1 | NA | CSAGPGPRNSPLHF | TGCAGTGCTGGACCGGGACCGAGAAATTCACCCCTCCACTTT
TRBJ2-6 | NA | TRBV6-4 | NA | CASSDEAGVPAGANVLTF | TGTGCCAGCAGTGACGAAGCAGGGGTTCCCGCTGGGGCCAACGTCCTGACTTTC
TRBJ2-7 | many | TRBV28 | TRBD1 | CASGLNRGPRGQYF | TGTGCCAGCGGGTTGAACAGGGGCCCCAGAGGGCAGTACTTC
TRBJ2-5 | many | TRBV6-2/TRBV6-3 | NA | CASSYGSVETQYF | TGTGCCAGCAGTTACGGCAGTGTGGAGACCCAGTACTTC
TRBJ1-2 | NA | TRBV2 | NA | CASSRPRQVFPNYGYTF | TGTGCCAGCAGTCGCCCCCGACAGGTTTTTCCTAACTATGGCTACACCTTC
TRBJ2-7 | many | TRBV2 | NA | CASSEGAVENEQYF | TGTGCCAGCAGTGAAGGGGCAGTCGAAAACGAGCAGTACTTC
TRBJ1-1 | many | TRBV3-1 | NA | CASSQDMGQYTEAFF | TGTGCCAGCAGCCAAGATATGGGCCAGTACACTGAAGCTTTCTTT
TRBJ2-7 | many | TRBV19 | NA | CASSPLPYERTYEQYF | TGTGCCAGTAGTCCACTTCCGTATGAGAGAACCTACGAGCAGTACTTC